These 32 T cell receptor beta chains were sequenced from one sample in a study of T cell responses to AZD1222 COVID-19 vaccine. Assay used: immunoSEQ multiplex PCR; TCRdb lists only in-frame clones, some missing. The sample holds roughly 80,000 clones; 70% to 90% are singletons and the top ten take over 5.5%. The sequencing here drew on peripheral blood, taken on day 0 of AZD1222 vaccination. The origin of the receptors is an adult in good health.

The V gene is TRBV4-1, the J gene TRBJ2-3; tentatively, D is TRBD1 or TRBD2 (5 bases each). This CDR3 spans 14 amino acids. V dropped 1 base and J dropped 4 bases, with 9 bases sitting between them. Germline CDR1 is MGHRA and CDR2 is YSYEKL. The CDR3 here is CASSQVGAPDTQYF. In DNA, the CDR3 is TGCGCCAGCAGCCAAGTCGGGGCCCCAGATACGCAGTATTTT.

V and J are TRBV7-9 and TRBJ2-3; a weak D match, TRBD2 (5 bases). CDR1 and CDR2 (germline): SEHNR, FQNEAQ (reference sequence). The CDR3 consists of 14 residues. The V and J ends lost 5 bases and 3 bases respectively, with 12 bases between them. The CDR3 loop is CASSVGGRTDTQYF. The DNA of the CDR3 is TGTGCCAGCAGCGTCGGAGGACGAACAGATACGCAGTATTTT.

The V and J genes are TRBV28 and TRBJ1-2; 9 bases align to TRBD1. This CDR3 is built from 14 residues. The germline CDR1 and CDR2 sequences are MDHEN and SYDVKM. V was pared by 5 bases and J by 5 bases, with 6 bases of the junction left unmatched. Written as DNA, the CDR3 is TGTGCCAGCAGTCAGGGACAGGGATGGTATGGCTACACCTTC. As protein: CASSQGQGWYGYTF.

This chain uses TRBV11-2 with TRBJ2-1; no reliable D call. This CDR3 comprises 13 residues. Germline V lookup: CDR1 SGHAT, CDR2 FQNNGV. V was cut by 0 bases and J by 7 bases, with 7 bases left in between. DNA for the CDR3: TGTGCCAGCAGCTTAGATCCCGGAAATGAGCAGTTCTTC. Its protein product is CASSLDPGNEQFF.

The CDR3 DNA follows: TGTGCCAGCAGCGTCGCGTACAATGAGCAGTTCTTC. Translated, it gives CASSVAYNEQFF. The V call is TRBV9, the J call TRBJ2-1, with unresolved D. Trimming cost V 2 bases and J 4 bases, with 4 bases left between them. The germline CDR1 and CDR2 sequences are SGDLS and YYNGEE. The CDR3 contains 12 residues. Using reference TRBV9 and TRBJ2-1 for the parts outside the CDR3, the full variable domain is DSGVTQTPKHLITATGQRVTLRCSPRSGDLSVYWYQQSLDQGLQFLIQYYNGEERAKGNILERFSAQQFPDLHSELNLSSLELGDSALYFCASSVAYNEQFFGPGTRLTVL.

The gene calls are TRBV18 and TRBJ2-3, with a possible D match to TRBD2 (7 bases). V lost 3 bases to trimming and J lost 2 bases, with 12 bases between them. Germline loops: CDR1 KGHSH, CDR2 LQKENI. CDR3 length: 15 residues. The CDR3 sequence: CASSPYGGPTDTQYF. DNA of the CDR3: TGTGCCAGCTCACCTTACGGGGGGCCCACAGATACGCAGTATTTT.

This clone turned up a few times. This chain connects TRBV29-1 to TRBJ2-7; D possibly corresponds to TRBD2 (6 bases). Germline CDR1 and CDR2: SQVTM and ANQGSEA. This CDR3 has 13 residues. Trimming shortened V by 6 bases and J by 5 bases, and 17 bases separated the two germline ends. The CDR3 DNA reads as TGCAGCGTCGGGCTCGGGGGAGCGGACGAGCAGTACTTC. Its protein is CSVGLGGADEQYF.

The CDR3 bases are TGTGCCATCTGGGGGGGTGGCGAAGCTTTCTTT. Its translation: CAIWGGGEAFF. The chain is built from TRBV6-5 and TRBJ1-1; possible D gene TRBD1, 5 bases. Germline loops: CDR1 MNHEY, CDR2 SVGAGI. CDR3 length equals 11 residues. V lost 10 bases and J 8 bases, leaving 14 bases between the germline ends.

The V and J genes are TRBV6-2 or TRBV6-3 and TRBJ1-1; TRBD1 agrees at 7 bases. Germline CDR1 reads MNHEY; CDR2 reads SVGEGT. The CDR3 sequence is 16 residues long. The V segment lost 2 bases and the J segment 4 bases; nucleotides outside the gene matches: 10. CDR3: CASSYPEDRFLTEAFF. In nucleotides, the CDR3 is TGTGCCAGCAGTTACCCGGAGGACAGGTTCCTCACTGAAGCTTTCTTT.

The rearrangement joins TRBV30 to TRBJ2-1, with D possibly TRBD1 on 6 matching bases. The V gene lost 3 bases and the J gene lost 9 bases, with 9 bases spanning the gap. Germline-derived CDR1 and CDR2 are GTSNPN and SVGIG (reference sequence). The CDR3 loop spans 11 amino acids. The CDR3 coding sequence is TGTGCCTGGAGACAGGGCGGTGAGCAGTTCTTC. As protein: CAWRQGGEQFF.

The chain is built from TRBV18 and TRBJ1-1; no clear D gene. This CDR3 contains 15 residues. The V gene's germline CDR1 is KGHSH and CDR2 LQKENI. The V end was cut by 3 bases, the J end by 1 base, with 12 bases between. For the CDR3, the DNA is TGTGCCAGCTCACCCTCGTGGACCCCGAACACTGAAGCTTTCTTT. This codes for CASSPSWTPNTEAFF.

The rearrangement joins TRBV18 to TRBJ1-4; D is unclear. Germline V gives CDR1 KGHSH, CDR2 LQKENI. The germline V and J ends were trimmed by 6 bases and 8 bases, with 13 bases remaining between them. CDR3 size: 13 residues. The CDR3, as DNA: TGTGCCAGCTCCCATAACAGTGGCGAAAAACTGTTTTTT. Translated: CASSHNSGEKLFF.

The chain joins TRBV11-2 to TRBJ2-4; TRBD2 matches at 8 bases. Germline CDR1 reads SGHAT; CDR2 reads FQNNGV. V lost 5 bases and J lost 9; bases outside the gene matches: 12. This CDR3 comprises 15 residues. In DNA, the CDR3 is TGTGCCAGCAGCGAAACGGGCGGGGGGTATGGCATTCAGTACTTC. Amino acid sequence: CASSETGGGYGIQYF.

The V and J genes are TRBV2 and TRBJ1-2; D is perhaps TRBD1 (5 bases). Germline V CDR1 and CDR2: SNHLY, FYNNEI. This CDR3 has 12 residues. V was clipped by 6 bases and J by 11 bases, with 16 bases between them. This CDR3 reads CASRGELGAYTF. CDR3 in DNA: TGTGCCAGCAGGGGGGAATTAGGTGCGTACACCTTC.

The rearrangement joins TRBV9 to TRBJ1-2, with D perhaps TRBD1 (6 bases). The V end lost 5 bases, the J end lost 8 bases, and 19 bases lay between the germline ends. In germline, CDR1 is SGDLS, CDR2 YYNGEE. The CDR3 extends over 14 amino acids. CDR3 in DNA: TGTGCCAGCAGTCTTGTACAGGGAACGGAGGGCTACACCTTC. As protein: CASSLVQGTEGYTF.

V gene TRBV7-9 combines with J gene TRBJ1-6; a possible D gene is TRBD1 (5 bases). Germline V CDR1 and CDR2: SEHNR, FQNEAQ (reference sequence). V dropped 1 base and J dropped 8 bases, with 9 bases sitting between them. The CDR3 covers 14 residues. The CDR3 reads CASSLVSGHSPLHF. CDR3 nucleotides: TGTGCCAGCAGCTTAGTATCAGGGCATTCACCCCTCCACTTT.

This clone was counted only a few times. V and J are TRBV2 and TRBJ1-5; D not certain. The CDR3 consists of 15 residues. Trimming took 3 bases from V and 1 from J, leaving 10 bases between them. The germline gives CDR1 SNHLY, CDR2 FYNNEI. CDR3 region: CASSDMRMSNQPQHF. CDR3 in DNA: TGTGCCAGCAGTGATATGAGAATGAGCAATCAGCCCCAGCATTTT.

This sequence joins TRBV6-5 and TRBJ1-2, with 9 bases fitting TRBD1. This CDR3 has 15 residues. V lost 6 bases and J lost 4; bases outside the gene matches: 9. Germline-derived CDR1 and CDR2 are MNHEY and SVGAGI. The CDR3 nucleotides read TGTGCCAGCAGGGACACAGGGGGCGACGGCTATGGCTACACCTTC. Encoded protein: CASRDTGGDGYGYTF.

This clone appeared a single time. The chain uses TRBV4-1 and TRBJ2-1; 7 bases are shared with TRBD1. V dropped 0 bases and J dropped 3; count of bases not matched to a gene: 5. Germline values: CDR1 MGHRA, CDR2 YSYEKL. This CDR3 contains 16 residues. CDR3 amino acids: CASSQDNRQGYNEQFF. CDR3 nucleotides: TGCGCCAGCAGCCAAGATAATCGACAGGGCTACAATGAGCAGTTCTTC.

This chain links TRBV4-3 with TRBJ1-1; D remains unclear. Germline V gives CDR1 LGHNA, CDR2 YSLEER. The CDR3 has 15 residues. V was trimmed by 0 bases and J by 0 bases, leaving 8 bases between them. The CDR3 DNA sequence: TGCGCCAGCAGCCAAGAACCAGTTATGAACACTGAAGCTTTCTTT. This sequence encodes CASSQEPVMNTEAFF.

The rearrangement joins TRBV6-6 to TRBJ1-2; TRBD1 is a possible D gene (5 bases). Deletions cut 0 bases from V and 2 bases from J, with 7 bases between. Germline V CDR1 and CDR2: MNHNY, SVGAGI (reference sequence). This CDR3 is built from 14 residues. CDR3 amino acids: CASSYSTANYGYTF. CDR3 coding DNA: TGTGCCAGCAGTTACTCGACAGCAAACTATGGCTACACCTTC.

The chain's CDR3 is CASSLQGKNTGELFF. Here the CDR3 DNA reads TGTGCCAGCAGCCTACAGGGAAAGAACACCGGGGAGCTGTTTTTT. The chain is built from TRBV5-4 and TRBJ2-2; the D gene is possibly TRBD1 (6 bases). Germline values: CDR1 SGHNT, CDR2 YYREEE (reference sequence). V lost 4 bases, J lost 1 base, and 11 bases lay in between. The CDR3 consists of 15 residues.

The chain joins TRBV3-1 (or the pseudogene TRBV3-2) to TRBJ1-6; 7 bases align to TRBD1. The CDR3 is 14 residues long. In germline, CDR1 is LGHDT, CDR2 YNNKEL (reference sequence). Unmatched junction bases numbered 1, after V lost 4 bases and J lost 4 bases. DNA for the CDR3: TGTGCCAGCAGCCCGGGACAGTATAATTCACCCCTCCACTTT. Its translation is CASSPGQYNSPLHF.

The rearrangement uses TRBV3-1 (or the pseudogene TRBV3-2) and TRBJ1-2, with D tentatively TRBD1 (5 bases). Germline CDR1 is LGHDT and CDR2 is YNNKEL (reference sequence). V was trimmed by 3 bases and J by 2 bases, leaving 10 bases between them. CDR3 length equals 14 residues. The DNA of the CDR3 is TGTGCCAGCAGCCACAGGGACCCAAACTATGGCTACACCTTC. Translating gives CASSHRDPNYGYTF.

V gene TRBV7-3 combines with J gene TRBJ1-6, with a weak D call TRBD1 (5 bases). Trimming took 5 bases from V and 7 from J, leaving 12 bases between them. Germline-derived CDR1 and CDR2 are SGHTA and FQGTGA. CDR3 length equals 14 residues. The CDR3 nucleotides read TGTGCCAGCAGCAGGGGCATACCAAATTCACCCCTCCACTTT. Protein product: CASSRGIPNSPLHF.

This chain connects TRBV5-1 to TRBJ1-1; 9 bases align to TRBD1. From germline, CDR1 is SGHRS and CDR2 YFSETQ. This CDR3 comprises 15 residues. J gave up 1 base and V 4 bases, and 5 bases lay outside the gene matches. CDR3 residues: CASSGTTGGNTEAFF. CDR3 bases: TGCGCCAGCAGCGGCACGACAGGGGGGAACACTGAAGCTTTCTTT.

The V and J genes are TRBV11-3 and TRBJ1-1; D is perhaps TRBD1 (6 bases). Germline V gene lookup returns CDR1 SGHNT and CDR2 YENEEA. The CDR3 runs 14 residues. The V end was cut by 4 bases, the J end by 10 bases, with 19 bases between. In DNA, the CDR3 is TGTGCCAGCAGCTCTAATAGACAGGCGTGGGGAGCTTTCTTT. Translated, it gives CASSSNRQAWGAFF.

The V and J genes are TRBV9 and TRBJ1-2, with TRBD1 matching 8 bases. Germline lookup yields CDR1 SGDLS and CDR2 YYNGEE. The CDR3 covers 14 residues. V dropped 3 bases and J dropped 3; count of bases not matched to a gene: 4. The CDR3 region has the DNA TGTGCCAGCAGCGAACAGGGGGGTGACTATGGCTACACCTTC. Encoded protein: CASSEQGGDYGYTF.

The CDR3 DNA is TGTGCCAGCAGCCAAGATCTCGGACAGCTAAACACTGAAGCTTTCTTT. As protein: CASSQDLGQLNTEAFF. The chain uses TRBV14 and TRBJ1-1; weak D call: TRBD1 (6 bases). Trimming left V 0 bases short and J 2 bases short, with 13 bases between. Germline loops: CDR1 SGHDN, CDR2 FVKESK. The CDR3 runs to 16 residues.

The chain joins TRBV7-6 to TRBJ1-4; D not certain. The CDR3 is 15 amino acids. V was trimmed by 5 bases and J by 8 bases, leaving 18 bases between them. The germline V gene encodes CDR1 SGHVS and CDR2 FNYEAQ. The CDR3 sequence is CASSPGWGIGEKLFF. The CDR3 DNA reads as TGTGCCAGCAGCCCAGGATGGGGTATTGGGGAAAAACTGTTTTTT.

The chain joins TRBV9 to TRBJ1-6; D is possibly TRBD1 (5 bases). Germline lookup yields CDR1 SGDLS and CDR2 YYNGEE. This CDR3 spans 17 amino acids. Trimming removed 2 bases at V and 5 bases at J, with 17 bases between. CDR3 in amino acids: CASSVAPKGSHNSPLHF. The CDR3, as DNA: TGTGCCAGCAGCGTGGCCCCTAAGGGGAGTCATAATTCACCCCTCCACTTT.

The gene calls are TRBV7-9 and TRBJ1-1; no reliable D call. The V end was cut by 2 bases, the J end by 6 bases, with 16 bases between. This CDR3 has 15 amino acids. The V gene's germline CDR1 is SEHNR and CDR2 FQNEAQ (reference sequence). CDR3 amino acids: CASSLPVGSGAEAFF. The CDR3 region has the DNA TGTGCCAGCAGCTTACCAGTGGGGTCGGGCGCTGAAGCTTTCTTT.